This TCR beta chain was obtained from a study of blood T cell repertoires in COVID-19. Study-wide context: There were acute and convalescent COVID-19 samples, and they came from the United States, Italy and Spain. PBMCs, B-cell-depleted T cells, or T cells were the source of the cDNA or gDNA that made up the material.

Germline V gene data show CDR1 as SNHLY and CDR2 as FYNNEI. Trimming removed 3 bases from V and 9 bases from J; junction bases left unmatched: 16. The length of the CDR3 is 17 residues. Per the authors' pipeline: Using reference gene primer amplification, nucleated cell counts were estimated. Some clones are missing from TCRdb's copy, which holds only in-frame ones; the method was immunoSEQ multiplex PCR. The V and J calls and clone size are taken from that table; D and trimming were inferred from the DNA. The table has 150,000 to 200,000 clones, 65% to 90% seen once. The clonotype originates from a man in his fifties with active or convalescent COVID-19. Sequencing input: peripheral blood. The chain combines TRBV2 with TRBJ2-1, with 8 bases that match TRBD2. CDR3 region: CASSDQAGAQSLREQFF. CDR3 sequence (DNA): TGTGCCAGCAGTGACCAAGCGGGGGCCCAGTCCCTGCGTGAGCAGTTCTTC.